The source of this T cell receptor beta chain is a study of T cell repertoires in cytomegalovirus infection (dated by TCRdb to about 2019). Background on the whole study: Donor HLA type was relevant to the analysis, as public TCR beta signatures indicated carriage of CMV infection together with the matching HLA type. Broader findings and caveats from the paper: The ex vivo response was dominated by HLA-C-restricted CMV-specific TCR beta clonotypes, and the single most frequent clonotype in two of eight donors was supplied by these HLA-C-restricted clonotypes. In both this cohort and an independent cohort of 352 donors, the cumulative frequency of public TCR beta family members distinguished carriers of CMV infection plus the relevant HLA type.

The sample holds a few counts of this clonotype. Its antigen specificity is not known. Within one base of it there is no much larger clone, and no base qualities were kept. The instrument was an Illumina HiSeq 1500. Using fastp at Q25 and MiXCR, TCRdb reprocessed the public reads and kept productive beta chains. Each entry merges the rows of one CDR3 protein and shows their most common DNA and genes. This sample gives about 490,000 distinct CDR3 sequences in total; 16% of them show up just once. 20% to 30% of the sample is taken by the ten largest. V loses 5 bases at its end and J loses 2 bases; junction bases beyond the gene matches: 9. Via the germline V gene, CDR1 is SGHVS and CDR2 FNYEAQ. The CDR3 holds 16 amino acids from the cysteine to the phenylalanine. This entry keeps only the CDR3 DNA: 48 bases, framed from base 1.

Sequencing input: CD8+ T cells from PBMCs. This sequence uses TRBV7-6 and TRBJ2-3; 8 bases in between match TRBD2. The TCR comes from a human donor in good health (CMV status not recorded). Some clones in this sample may be carry-over from other donors' samples. The CDR3 region: CASSPGGPGVTDTQYF. The sequence in DNA is TGTGCCAGCAGCCCGGGGGGGCCTGGGGTCACAGATACGCAGTATTTT.